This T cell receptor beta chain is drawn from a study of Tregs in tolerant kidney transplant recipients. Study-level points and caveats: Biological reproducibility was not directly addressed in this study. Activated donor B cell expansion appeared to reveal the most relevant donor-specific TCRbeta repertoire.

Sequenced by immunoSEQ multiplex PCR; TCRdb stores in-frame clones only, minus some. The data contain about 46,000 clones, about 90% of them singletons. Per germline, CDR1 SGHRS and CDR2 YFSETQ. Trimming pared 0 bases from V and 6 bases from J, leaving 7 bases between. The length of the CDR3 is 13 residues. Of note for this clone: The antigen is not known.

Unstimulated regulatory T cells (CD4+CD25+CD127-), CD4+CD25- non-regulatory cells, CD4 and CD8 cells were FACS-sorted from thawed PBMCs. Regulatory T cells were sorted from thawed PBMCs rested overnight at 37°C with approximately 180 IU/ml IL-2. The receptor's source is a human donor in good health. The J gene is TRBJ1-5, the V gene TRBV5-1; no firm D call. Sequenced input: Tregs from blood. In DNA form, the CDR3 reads TGCGCCAGCAGCTTGGGGCTAGGTCAGCCCCAGCATTTT. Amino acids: CASSLGLGQPQHF.